This T cell receptor (beta chain) was sequenced in a study of human T cells and chemical hapten exposure. This clonotype was detected a few times. The CDR3 is made up of 14 amino acids. Looked up from germline, CDR1 is MNHEY and CDR2 is SVGEGT. The ends were cut back, 0 bases at V and 3 bases at J, with 5 bases in the middle. In TCRdb, the RACE reads were re-called with MiXCR into one record per CDR3 protein. This sample has about 270,000 distinct CDR3 sequences, with roughly 7.7% found just once. Time point denoted: pre-sensitization, week 0. Treatment noted: therapeutic diphenylcyclopropenone sensitization with weekly scalp DPC.

This material consisted of whole blood, taken in connection with sensitization to the hapten diphenylcyclopropenone (DPC). The J gene is TRBJ2-2, the V gene TRBV6-2 or TRBV6-3; D is unclear. This receptor was taken from a man younger than 35 with alopecia areata. Some clones in this sample may be carry-over from other donors' samples. This chain's CDR3 is CASSYSQYTGELFF. CDR3 DNA sequence: TGTGCCAGCAGTTACTCCCAGTACACCGGGGAGCTGTTTTTT.